This T cell receptor beta chain was identified during a study of T cells in women clearing cervical HPV infection. Study-level information: Blood came at first lesion visit for cases, post-clearance for controls.

TCR beta CDR3 amplified by multiplex PCR from approximately 1,300 ng genomic DNA. Sequenced by immunoSEQ multiplex PCR; TCRdb stores in-frame clones only, minus some. There are fewer than 40,000 clones in the sample, with 4.2% held by the top ten. Broader study findings: Combining TCR richness with V gene abundances gave roughly 0.84 AUC. TRBV6-7 relative abundance averaged about 0.11% in cases and approximately 0.15% in controls.

This CDR3 contains 15 residues. V was cut by 9 bases and J by 3 bases, with 20 bases left in between. CDR1 is LNHDA and CDR2 is SQIVND in the germline V gene (reference sequence). About this clone itself: Antigen: not known. The read ends 3 residues before the CDR3 terminus; that terminus is restored from the germline J gene.

Sample: blood buffy coat. V is TRBV19 and J is TRBJ1-1, with D unclear. The receptor was isolated from a woman aged 18 to 75 with a cervical HPV16 infection that either progressed to CIN3+ or cleared (not recorded which). The covered CDR3 bases are TGTGCCAGCCACCCCCCTCCCGGGTCGGACACTGAA. Protein product: CASHPPPGSDTE. The full CDR3 is CASHPPPGSDTEAFF. The entire variable domain, with the rest obtained from reference TRBV19 and TRBJ1-1, is as follows: DGGITQSPKYLFRKEGQNVTLSCEQNLNHDAMYWYRQDPGQGLRLIYYSQIVNDFQKGDIAEGYSVSREKKESFPLTVTSAQKNPTAFYLCASHPPPGSDTEAFFGQGTRLTVV.